A selection of T cell receptor beta chains follows, all from one sample in a study of cytomegalovirus exposure and HLA in healthy donors. Sequencing used immunoSEQ multiplex PCR; TCRdb keeps in-frame clones, though not all of them. The sample shows 150,000 or so clones, roughly 73% of them seen only once. Source material: PBMCs. These TCRs come from a young man in good health and CMV-seropositive. Each CDR3 is given with its conserved first and last residue. A D gene is named only where the DNA matches it firmly. A clone size is listed for some rows: how often the clone was seen (once, few, many), or a class if it is expanded.

v_gene	d_gene	j_gene	len	abundance	CDR3aa	CDR3nt
TRBV18	TRBD2	TRBJ2-7	17	few	CASSPRDAGTSGYEQYF	TGTGCCAGCTCACCGCGCGACGCCGGGACTAGCGGGTACGAGCAGTACTTC
TRBV29-1	.	TRBJ2-7	11	.	CSVEDQSEQYF	TGCAGCGTTGAAGATCAATCCGAGCAGTACTTC
TRBV2	.	TRBJ2-5	14	few	CASSLAGVQETQYF	TGTGCCAGCTCTCTAGCTGGGGTCCAAGAGACCCAGTACTTC
TRBV30	.	TRBJ1-5	15	.	CAWSDPQVSNQPQHF	TGTGCCTGGAGTGATCCACAGGTGAGCAATCAGCCCCAGCATTTT
TRBV18	.	TRBJ1-3	17	.	CASSPPNARGSGNTIYF	TGTGCCAGCTCACCACCTAATGCCAGGGGCTCTGGAAACACCATATATTTT
TRBV5-1	TRBD2	TRBJ2-7	15	.	CASSLGPGLASEQYF	TGCGCCAGCAGCTTGGGACCGGGACTAGCTTCCGAGCAGTACTTC
TRBV10-3	TRBD1	TRBJ1-1	14	.	CAISPQGANTEAFF	TGTGCCATCAGTCCACAGGGGGCAAACACTGAAGCTTTCTTT
TRBV30	.	TRBJ1-4	15	.	CAWSVYEIVNEKLFF	TGTGCCTGGAGTGTATACGAGATTGTTAATGAAAAACTGTTTTTT
TRBV10-2	TRBD1	TRBJ2-7	17	.	CASSESTDRGSSYEQYF	TGCGCCAGCAGTGAGTCGACGGACAGGGGCAGCTCCTACGAGCAGTACTTC
TRBV30	TRBD1	TRBJ2-6	19	.	CAWTVGTGLIWSGANVLTF	TGTGCCTGGACCGTCGGGACAGGGCTGATTTGGTCTGGGGCCAACGTCCTGACTTTC
TRBV13	TRBD2	TRBJ2-6	19	.	CASSLAAGGPISGANVLTF	TGTGCCAGCAGCTTAGCAGCGGGAGGGCCTATCTCTGGGGCCAACGTCCTGACTTTC
TRBV7-8	.	TRBJ1-2	16	.	CASSLRWWQGRDGYTF	TGTGCCAGCAGCTTAAGGTGGTGGCAGGGGAGGGATGGCTACACCTTC
TRBV5-1	.	TRBJ2-1	18	.	CASSPSGLPLYPSNEQFF	TGCGCCAGCAGCCCGTCGGGACTTCCCTTGTACCCCTCCAATGAGCAGTTCTTC
TRBV7-9	TRBD1	TRBJ2-3	14	.	CASSFDRGTDTQYF	TGTGCCAGCAGCTTTGACAGGGGTACAGATACGCAGTATTTT
TRBV6-5	TRBD1	TRBJ2-7	15	.	CASSYYYRGSYEQYF	TGTGCCAGCAGTTACTACTACAGGGGATCCTACGAGCAGTACTTC
TRBV7-9	TRBD1	TRBJ2-7	17	.	CSSSSNPRTGETYEQYF	TGTTCCAGCAGCTCGAATCCCCGGACAGGGGAAACCTACGAGCAGTACTTC
TRBV5-4	.	TRBJ1-2	14	.	CASSLQGANYGYTF	TGTGCCAGCAGCTTACAGGGAGCTAACTATGGCTACACCTTC
TRBV28	.	TRBJ1-5	13	.	CATRTGRDQPQHF	TGTGCCACCCGTACCGGTAGAGATCAGCCCCAGCATTTT
TRBV4-1	.	TRBJ2-3	19	.	CASSQVGIRLTSSTDTQYF	TGCGCCAGCAGCCAAGTAGGGATCCGACTAACATCTAGCACAGATACGCAGTATTTT
TRBV7-3	TRBD1	TRBJ1-1	12	.	CASSDRQGVAFF	TGTGCCAGCAGCGATCGACAGGGAGTTGCTTTCTTT
TRBV28	.	TRBJ1-5	15	.	CASSLFGGLNQPQHF	TGTGCCAGCAGTTTATTCGGGGGGCTCAATCAGCCCCAGCATTTT
TRBV27	.	TRBJ2-7	13	.	CASSLSTLYEQYF	TGTGCCAGCAGTTTATCGACACTCTACGAGCAGTACTTC
TRBV27	.	TRBJ2-3	13	.	CASSEDLDRTQYF	TGTGCCAGCAGTGAAGATCTAGATCGTACGCAGTATTTT
TRBV7-9	.	TRBJ1-6	16	.	CASSFRTGAYNSPLHF	TGTGCCAGCAGCTTTAGAACAGGCGCCTATAATTCACCCCTCCACTTT
TRBV4-2	TRBD1	TRBJ1-2	15	few	CASSLEGQAPYGYTF	TGTGCCAGCAGCCTGGAGGGACAGGCCCCCTATGGCTACACCTTC
TRBV28	.	TRBJ2-1	13	.	CASSFPSYNEQFF	TGTGCCAGCAGTTTCCCCAGCTACAATGAGCAGTTCTTC
TRBV7-7	TRBD2	TRBJ2-2	16	.	CASSLATSGTAGELFF	TGTGCTAGCAGCTTAGCGACTAGCGGGACTGCCGGGGAGCTGTTTTTT
TRBV6-1	.	TRBJ2-7	15	.	CAGSPYRELSYEQYF	TGTGCCGGCAGCCCGTACAGGGAACTCTCCTACGAGCAGTACTTC
TRBV27	.	TRBJ2-7	14	.	CASRTNWFSDEQYF	TGTGCCAGCAGAACTAACTGGTTTTCGGATGAGCAGTACTTC
TRBV23-1	.	TRBJ1-2	14	once	CASSPDRLPYGYTF	TGCGCCAGCAGTCCCGACAGGCTACCCTATGGCTACACCTTC
TRBV28	TRBD2	TRBJ2-5	15	once	CASRTAGGRGETQYF	TGTGCCAGCAGGACTGCGGGAGGCCGGGGGGAGACCCAGTACTTC
TRBV28	.	TRBJ1-3	13	medium-sized	CASSRGLGNTIYF	TGTGCCAGCAGTCGAGGGCTGGGAAACACCATATATTTT
TRBV28	TRBD1	TRBJ1-5	15	.	CASRLYRGWNQPQHF	TGTGCCAGCAGACTGTACAGGGGTTGGAATCAGCCCCAGCATTTT
TRBV7-6	TRBD1	TRBJ2-7	14	.	CASSTGTGSYEQYF	TGTGCCAGCAGTACCGGGACAGGGTCTTACGAGCAGTACTTC
TRBV19	TRBD1	TRBJ2-7	14	few	CASSAGQGLYEQYF	TGTGCCAGTAGTGCCGGACAGGGTCTGTACGAGCAGTACTTC
TRBV6-1	.	TRBJ2-7	15	.	CASSGGRSRGHEQYF	TGTGCCAGCAGTGGGGGGAGGAGTCGGGGCCACGAGCAGTACTTC
TRBV7-2	.	TRBJ2-7	14	.	CASSLGANLYEQYF	TGTGCCAGCAGCTTAGGTGCTAACCTCTACGAGCAGTACTTC
TRBV7-3	TRBD2	TRBJ2-3	16	.	CASSLSGGRGTDTQYF	TGTGCCAGCAGCTTATCGGGCGGGAGGGGCACAGATACGCAGTATTTT
TRBV7-7	.	TRBJ2-5	13	.	CASSLSYQETQYF	TGTGCTAGCAGCTTATCGTACCAAGAGACCCAGTACTTC
TRBV6-1	.	TRBJ2-5	13	.	CASSESGQETQYF	TGTGCCAGCAGTGAGTCGGGCCAAGAGACCCAGTACTTC
TRBV10-1	.	TRBJ1-5	13	.	CASSESGNQPQHF	TGCGCCAGCAGTGAGTCCGGGAACCAGCCCCAGCATTTT
TRBV6-6	TRBD2	TRBJ2-7	12	.	CASSYSGGEQYF	TGTGCCAGCAGTTACTCGGGGGGGGAGCAGTACTTC
TRBV2	.	TRBJ2-2	14	.	CASRRQLNTGELFF	TGTGCCAGCAGGCGGCAGTTGAACACCGGGGAGCTGTTTTTT
TRBV29-1	.	TRBJ1-1	12	.	CSTSGGNTEAFF	TGCAGCACTTCCGGCGGGAACACTGAAGCTTTCTTT
TRBV11-2	.	TRBJ2-3	13	.	CASSSSPSDTQYF	TGTGCCAGCAGCTCCTCCCCTTCGGATACGCAGTATTTT
TRBV11-2	.	TRBJ2-1	14	.	CASSLDLQYGEQFF	TGTGCCAGCAGCTTAGACCTACAGTACGGTGAGCAGTTCTTC
TRBV19	TRBD2	TRBJ2-5	14	.	CASSRGLSRETQYF	TGTGCCAGTAGTCGGGGACTATCGAGGGAGACCCAGTACTTC
TRBV5-4	.	TRBJ2-2	14	.	CASSLVSNTGELFF	TGTGCCAGCAGCTTGGTGTCTAACACCGGGGAGCTGTTTTTT
TRBV13	.	TRBJ2-2	14	.	CASSTKGGTGELFF	TGTGCCAGCAGCACAAAGGGAGGCACCGGGGAGCTGTTTTTT
TRBV29-1	.	TRBJ2-2	13	few	CSATEDATGELFF	TGCAGCGCTACCGAAGATGCCACCGGGGAGCTGTTTTTT
TRBV27	TRBD1	TRBJ2-1	14	few	CASSDFTGEHEQFF	TGTGCCAGCAGCGACTTTACAGGGGAGCATGAGCAGTTCTTC
TRBV6-6	TRBD2	TRBJ2-1	14	.	CASRRSGRNNEQFF	TGTGCCAGCAGGCGAAGCGGGAGGAACAATGAGCAGTTCTTC
TRBV29-1	.	TRBJ2-7	13	.	CSVHTPDSYEQYF	TGCAGCGTCCATACACCCGACTCCTACGAGCAGTACTTC
TRBV27	TRBD1	TRBJ2-7	17	once	CASSFPPPGTGVYEQYF	TGTGCCAGCAGTTTTCCCCCCCCCGGGACAGGGGTATACGAGCAGTACTTC